A single sample gave rise to the 25 T cell receptor beta chains below, sequenced in a study of cytomegalovirus exposure and HLA in healthy donors. Researchers ran the PCR with 60 Vbeta and 13 Jbeta primers. Here immunoSEQ multiplex PCR was the method, and the copy in TCRdb shows in-frame clones only, minus some. This table has 120,000 or so clones, over 65% appearing once. Sequenced input: PBMCs. The receptor source for this set is a man between 25 and 39 years old in good health and CMV-seronegative.

This chain connects TRBV9 to TRBJ1-1; D might be TRBD1 (6 bases). The germline V and J ends were trimmed by 0 bases and 4 bases, with 13 bases remaining between them. This CDR3 spans 15 amino acids. The V gene's germline CDR1 is SGDLS and CDR2 YYNGEE. This chain's CDR3 is CASSVGSVGATEAFF. The CDR3 bases are TGTGCCAGCAGCGTAGGCTCCGTGGGGGCCACTGAAGCTTTCTTT.

The chain combines TRBV7-3 with TRBJ2-3; the D gene is possibly TRBD1 (5 bases). CDR3 length: 14 amino acids. Germline V gives CDR1 SGHTA, CDR2 FQGTGA. V was clipped by 8 bases and J by 1 base, with 13 bases between them. This CDR3 is CASRLDIGTDTQYF. For the CDR3, the DNA is TGTGCCAGCCGCCTGGACATAGGCACAGATACGCAGTATTTT.

This clone came up a few times. The chain couples TRBV29-1 to TRBJ1-1, with 12 bases that match TRBD1. The CDR3 contains 17 residues. Unmatched junction bases numbered 18, after V lost 7 bases and J lost 6 bases. Germline lookup yields CDR1 SQVTM and CDR2 ANQGSEA. The CDR3 sequence: CSGWDRGQRTGFPEAFF. The CDR3 bases are TGCAGCGGCTGGGACAGGGGGCAACGGACGGGGTTCCCTGAAGCTTTCTTT.

The rearrangement links TRBV27 to TRBJ1-5; tentative D call: TRBD1 (6 bases). Germline values: CDR1 MNHEY, CDR2 SMNVEV (reference sequence). The CDR3 consists of 15 residues. V lost 5 bases and J lost 4, with 15 bases in between. DNA for the CDR3: TGTGCCAGCAGTAGGGGGGGGGCTACTAATCAGCCCCAGCATTTT. It yields the protein CASSRGGATNQPQHF.

This chain joins TRBV7-2 and TRBJ2-5, with D perhaps matching TRBD2 (5 bases). The CDR3 extends over 15 amino acids. The V and J ends lost 5 bases and 1 base respectively, with 14 bases between them. Germline CDR1 and CDR2: SGHTA and FQGNSA. The CDR3 DNA reads as TGTGCCAGCAGCGTAGGATCCACTAGCCAAGAGACCCAGTACTTC. Its translation is CASSVGSTSQETQYF.

In its sample, this clone was seen once. The genes are TRBV28 and TRBJ1-5; no clear D gene. V lost 7 bases to trimming and J lost 2 bases, with 18 bases between them. Germline CDR1 and CDR2: MDHEN and SYDVKM. The CDR3 is 16 residues long. The CDR3 region has the DNA TGTGCCAGCACCACCTGGCAAGGAAGCGGCAATCAGCCCCAGCATTTT. Amino acid sequence: CASTTWQGSGNQPQHF. The complete variable domain, with remaining parts taken from reference TRBV28 and TRBJ1-5, reads DVKVTQSSRYLVKRTGEKVFLECVQDMDHENMFWYRQDPGLGLRLIYFSYDVKMKEKGDIPEGYSVSREKKERFSLILESASTNQTSMYLCASTTWQGSGNQPQHFGDGTRLSIL.

The V call is TRBV21-1, the J call TRBJ1-5. TRBV21-1 is recorded as a pseudogene. CDR3 length equals 13 residues. CDR3 coding DNA: TGTGCCAGCAGAACTGTATCCAATCAGCCCCAGCATTTT. It codes for CASRTVSNQPQHF.

This clone was counted a few times. The chain couples TRBV6-1 to TRBJ1-3; D remains unclear. V was trimmed by 4 bases and J by 0 bases, leaving 13 bases between them. This CDR3 spans 16 amino acids. The germline CDR1 and CDR2 sequences are MNHNS and SASEGT. This CDR3 is CASSGQAGGSGNTIYF. CDR3 sequence (DNA): TGTGCCAGCAGTGGCCAGGCCGGTGGCTCTGGAAACACCATATATTTT.

This sequence joins TRBV7-2 and TRBJ2-5; 9 bases match TRBD1. The assigned J gene may be wrong: the sequence end matches TRBJ2-7 better. The germline V gene encodes CDR1 SGHTA and CDR2 FQGNSA. This CDR3 is built from 14 residues. CDR3 loop: CASSFGTGNYEQYF. The CDR3 DNA reads TGTGCCAGCAGCTTTGGGACAGGGAACTACGAGCAGTACTTC.

This clone is a singleton in its sample. The chain joins TRBV4-1 to TRBJ2-7; D is ambiguous. The CDR3 consists of 13 residues. Trimming removed 6 bases from V and 0 bases from J, with 9 bases in between. From germline, CDR1 is MGHRA and CDR2 YSYEKL. In DNA form, the CDR3 reads TGCGCCAGCAGAGACATCTCCTCCTACGAGCAGTACTTC. Translating it yields CASRDISSYEQYF.

The rearrangement joins TRBV2 to TRBJ1-2; 8 bases align to TRBD1. The junction had 8 bases not matched to a gene; V was cut back by 6 bases and J by 8 bases. Germline V gives CDR1 SNHLY, CDR2 FYNNEI. CDR3 size: 13 residues. The CDR3 is CASRMTGAPGYTF. The CDR3 DNA reads TGTGCCAGCAGAATGACAGGGGCACCAGGCTACACCTTC.

The J gene is TRBJ2-1, the V gene TRBV4-2; no reliable D call. The V end lost 0 bases, the J end lost 9 bases, and 15 bases lay between the germline ends. This CDR3 is 15 amino acids long. Germline V CDR1 and CDR2: LGHNA, YNFKEQ. CDR3 region: CASSQDPPGLSEQFF. The CDR3 DNA reads as TGTGCCAGCAGCCAAGATCCACCAGGTCTGAGTGAGCAGTTCTTC.

This sequence joins TRBV5-1 and TRBJ2-7, with TRBD1 as a possible D gene (5 bases). The CDR3 contains 13 residues. The germline CDR1 and CDR2 sequences are SGHRS and YFSETQ. The germline V and J ends were trimmed by 3 bases and 5 bases, with 12 bases remaining between them. Here the CDR3 reads CASSSQGWDEQYF. CDR3 bases: TGCGCCAGCAGCTCTCAGGGTTGGGACGAGCAGTACTTC.

The J gene is TRBJ2-7, the V gene TRBV28; D possibly corresponds to TRBD2 (6 bases). The V gene lost 1 base and the J gene lost 4 bases, with 11 bases spanning the gap. The CDR3 is 14 amino acids. Germline V CDR1 and CDR2: MDHEN, SYDVKM. The CDR3 nucleotides are TGTGCCAGCAGTTTATCCGGGGGTTTGTACGAGCAGTACTTC. Its protein product is CASSLSGGLYEQYF.

The chain is built from TRBV25-1 and TRBJ1-6, with 8 bases identical to TRBD1. CDR3 size: 17 residues. Germline-derived CDR1 and CDR2 are MGHDK and SYGVNS. J gave up 8 bases and V 5 bases, and 14 bases lay outside the gene matches. CDR3 bases: TGTGCCAGCAGTACTCTGACAGGGGCTAGTGTAGATTCACCCCTCCACTTT. This codes for CASSTLTGASVDSPLHF.

This clone has only a few counts. The V call is TRBV10-2, the J call TRBJ1-5; D ambiguous. Looked up from germline, CDR1 is WSHSY and CDR2 is SAAADI. V dropped 6 bases and J dropped 3 bases, with 9 bases sitting between them. The CDR3 spans 13 residues. The CDR3 protein is CASSPDFNQPQHF. In DNA form, the CDR3 reads TGCGCCAGCAGCCCGGACTTCAATCAGCCCCAGCATTTT.

For the CDR3, the DNA is TGTGCCAGCAGCGGAGACGGAGGCTACCCCTACAATGAGCAGTTCTTC. This gives the protein CASSGDGGYPYNEQFF. The rearrangement links TRBV9 to TRBJ2-1; D perhaps matches TRBD2 (5 bases). The V and J ends lost 3 bases and 2 bases respectively, with 15 bases between them. This CDR3 has 16 residues. Per the germline V gene, CDR1 is SGDLS and CDR2 is YYNGEE.

V usage is TRBV27 and J usage is TRBJ1-3; D not certain. Germline CDR1 and CDR2: MNHEY and SMNVEV (reference sequence). Trimming shortened V by 5 bases and J by 0 bases, and 5 bases separated the two germline ends. The CDR3 sequence is 13 residues long. This CDR3 is CASSPYSGNTIYF. CDR3 nucleotides: TGTGCCAGCAGTCCCTACTCTGGAAACACCATATATTTT.

The chain combines TRBV27 with TRBJ2-3; the match to TRBD2 covers 10 bases. CDR3 size: 17 residues. V dropped 2 bases and J dropped 0; count of bases not matched to a gene: 5. Germline V gives CDR1 MNHEY, CDR2 SMNVEV (reference sequence). CDR3 sequence: CASSLSGRGSSTDTQYF. CDR3 sequence (DNA): TGTGCCAGCAGTTTAAGCGGGAGGGGCTCGAGCACAGATACGCAGTATTTT.

The gene calls are TRBV30 and TRBJ1-3; D call uncertain. The CDR3 spans 12 residues. The ends were cut back, 3 bases at V and 3 bases at J, with 6 bases in the middle. Germline CDR1 reads GTSNPN; CDR2 reads SVGIG (reference sequence). The CDR3 bases are TGTGCCTGGAGGGCAGGTGGAAACACCATATATTTT. Residues: CAWRAGGNTIYF.

J is TRBJ2-2 and V is TRBV7-8, with D possibly matching TRBD1 (5 bases). The CDR3 runs to 14 residues. V lost 3 bases and J lost 6, with 11 bases in between. Germline CDR1 reads SGHVS; CDR2 reads FQNEAQ. CDR3 sequence: CASSLEGVAGELFF. The DNA for the CDR3 is TGTGCCAGCAGCTTGGAAGGGGTCGCCGGGGAGCTGTTTTTT.

On this clone itself: The junction shows a germline mismatch at one end, possibly a read error. This chain uses TRBV28 with TRBJ1-6, with D possibly being TRBD1 (6 bases). The CDR3 extends over 15 amino acids. The germline V gene encodes CDR1 MDHEN and CDR2 SYDVKM. CDR3 region: CASRTQGGSNLPLHF. The CDR3 bases are TGTGCCAGCAGGACACAGGGTGGAAGTAATTTACCCCTCCACTTT.

This sequence joins TRBV2 and TRBJ1-6, with 9 bases aligning to TRBD1. The CDR3 totals 13 residues. V was clipped by 9 bases and J by 7 bases; unmatched bases: 4. Germline V CDR1 and CDR2: SNHLY, FYNNEI. The CDR3 spells CARATGGNSPLHF. Here the CDR3 DNA reads TGTGCCAGAGCGACAGGGGGGAATTCACCCCTCCACTTT.

J is TRBJ2-1 and V is TRBV21-1; TRBD2 is the table's D call and was not checked against the DNA. TRBV21-1 is tagged as a pseudogene. This CDR3 has 16 amino acids. The DNA for the CDR3 is TGTGCCAGCAGCACCCTCGGAGGTGGCGTCTACAATGAGCAGTTCTTC. Amino acids: CASSTLGGGVYNEQFF.

This chain joins TRBV5-1 and TRBJ1-3; D gene unclear. CDR3 length: 13 residues. Trimming pared 0 bases from V and 4 bases from J, leaving 5 bases between. Looked up from germline, CDR1 is SGHRS and CDR2 is YFSETQ. CDR3 DNA sequence: TGCGCCAGCAGCTTGGGTCTAGGAAACACCATATATTTT. Protein product: CASSLGLGNTIYF.